One and the same sample provided the 21 T cell receptor beta chains below, sequenced in a study of T cells in Graves' hyperthyroidism and ophthalmopathy. It was RNA transcripts that yielded the amplified TCR beta CDR3 regions. Using the HTBI primer set, a first-round RT-PCR was run on the TCR CDR3. In TCRdb, the multiplex PCR reads were re-called with MiXCR into one record per CDR3 protein. Found here are around 260,000 distinct CDR3 sequences, 20% to 25% of them singletons; the top ten hold about 25%. The source material was blood. The receptor set was obtained from a man in his forties with Graves' hyperthyroidism that later progressed to Graves' ophthalmopathy.

This clonotype occurred many times. V is TRBV6-5 and J is TRBJ2-7; D assignment may be TRBD1 or TRBD2 (5 bases each). Germline CDR1 is MNHEY and CDR2 is SVGAGI. V was shortened by 6 bases and J by 9 bases, with 21 bases between the two germline ends. The CDR3 is made up of 14 amino acids. The CDR3: CASSWDPRDPMQYF. The CDR3 DNA reads TGTGCCAGCAGCTGGGACCCACGGGACCCCATGCAGTACTTC.

This clonotype was counted a few times. An end of the junction does not agree with germline; a read error may underlie this. V usage is TRBV12-3 or TRBV12-4 and J usage is TRBJ2-6; D is perhaps TRBD1 or TRBD2 (5 bases each). The CDR3 is 15 residues long. CDR3 nucleotide sequence: TGTGCCAGCAGCCGCCGGGGCTCTGGGGCCAACGTCCTGGCTTTC. It encodes CASSRRGSGANVLAF.

Worth noting for this clonotype: A read error may explain this, as a much larger clone is one base away. The chain recombines TRBV19 with TRBJ1-3, with D hard to call. Germline assignment: CDR1 LNHDA and CDR2 SQIVND (reference sequence). The CDR3 runs 15 residues. CDR3 region: CASGEIWLSGDTIYF. In DNA, the CDR3 is TGTGCCAGTGGGGAGATTTGGCTCTCTGGAGACACCATATATTTT.

In its sample, this clonotype was seen many times. The chain is built from TRBV29-1 and TRBJ2-7, with 9 bases matching TRBD2. The CDR3 is made up of 13 amino acids. Germline-derived CDR1 and CDR2 are SQVTM and ANQGSEA. Trimming cost V 6 bases and J 3 bases; bases outside gene matches: 6. CDR3 sequence reads: CSVVGLANYEQYF. DNA for the CDR3: TGCAGCGTCGTGGGACTAGCTAACTACGAGCAGTACTTC.

In its sample, this clonotype was seen many times. This rearrangement joins TRBV29-1 to TRBJ2-5, with D perhaps matching TRBD1 (5 bases). V lost 4 bases to trimming and J lost 5 bases, with 8 bases between them. CDR3 size: 11 residues. Germline V gives CDR1 SQVTM, CDR2 ANQGSEA. The chain's CDR3 is CSVVPGETQYF. The DNA of the CDR3 is TGCAGCGTTGTTCCAGGGGAGACCCAGTACTTC.

This clonotype showed up many times. This chain connects TRBV12-3 or TRBV12-4 to TRBJ1-5; a possible D gene is TRBD1 (6 bases). Deletions cut 4 bases from V and 0 bases from J, with 7 bases between. The CDR3 is made up of 14 amino acids. The CDR3 spells CASSYRDSNQPQHF. CDR3 nucleotide sequence: TGTGCCAGCAGTTACAGGGATAGCAATCAGCCCCAGCATTTT.

At least ten counts were recorded for this clonotype. The chain combines TRBV27 with TRBJ1-6; 9 positions match TRBD1. Trimming at V came to 5 bases and at J to 8 bases, leaving 10 bases not matched to a gene. CDR1 MNHEY and CDR2 SMNVEV come from the germline V gene (reference sequence). The length of the CDR3 is 16 residues. CDR3 in amino acids: CASSLASTGGYSPLHF. For the CDR3, the DNA is TGTGCCAGCAGTCTTGCCTCGACAGGGGGTTATTCACCCCTCCACTTT.

The chain uses TRBV6-5 and TRBJ1-2; 8 positions agree with TRBD1. The CDR3 sequence is 15 residues long. The V and J ends lost 2 bases and 2 bases, in that order; junction bases with no gene match: 4. Germline CDR1 reads MNHEY; CDR2 reads SVGAGI. CDR3 nucleotides: TGTGCCAGCAGTTACCGACGGACAGGGAACTATGGCTACACCTTC. Translated: CASSYRRTGNYGYTF.

This clonotype occurred many times. The chain has TRBV12-3 or TRBV12-4 and TRBJ2-7; 12 bases line up with TRBD2. V lost 5 bases and J lost 3; bases outside the gene matches: 5. CDR3 length: 15 residues. The CDR3 protein is CASSPPTSGSYEQYF. In DNA, the CDR3 is TGTGCCAGCAGTCCCCCGACTAGCGGGAGCTACGAGCAGTACTTC.

This clonotype was seen many times. The rearrangement joins TRBV9 to TRBJ1-1; D remains ambiguous. Trimming took off 0 bases at V and 4 bases at J, with 16 bases between the two ends. Germline V CDR1 and CDR2: SGDLS, YYNGEE. The CDR3 has 16 amino acids. The CDR3 sequence: CASSVAPEVGGTEAFF. The CDR3 DNA reads TGTGCCAGCAGCGTAGCCCCTGAAGTGGGAGGCACTGAAGCTTTCTTT.

This clonotype came up many times. CDR3 in DNA: TGTGCCAGCATAGGTCGGCGGGAGGGTTCTCCGGAGCAGTACTTC. It specifies CASIGRREGSPEQYF. The chain is built from TRBV6-1 and TRBJ2-7, with 9 bases identical to TRBD2. V gave up 7 bases and J gave up 7 bases; unmatched junction bases: 14. The CDR3 loop spans 15 amino acids. CDR1 and CDR2 (germline): MNHNS, SASEGT.

This clonotype occurred many times. This chain links TRBV6-1 with TRBJ1-5, with D maybe TRBD1 (5 bases). Trimming took 0 bases from V and 4 from J, leaving 10 bases between them. Per the germline V gene, CDR1 is MNHNS and CDR2 is SASEGT. The CDR3 runs to 15 residues. This CDR3 is CASSEAVYRNQPQHF. The CDR3 DNA sequence: TGTGCCAGCAGTGAAGCTGTTTACAGGAATCAGCCCCAGCATTTT.

The rearrangement uses TRBV6-2 or TRBV6-3 and TRBJ1-1; 8 nucleotides line up with TRBD1. The J segment lost 6 bases and the V segment lost 8 bases, leaving 8 bases of the junction unmatched. From germline, CDR1 is MNHEY and CDR2 SVGEGT. The CDR3 spans 13 residues. The CDR3 sequence is CASRGQGAAEAFF. The CDR3 DNA follows: TGTGCCAGCCGAGGGCAGGGGGCTGCTGAAGCTTTCTTT.

The chain joins TRBV27 to TRBJ1-3; D is unclear. CDR3 length: 15 residues. The germline V gene has CDR1 MNHEY and CDR2 SMNVEV (reference sequence). Deletions cut 5 bases from V and 0 bases from J, with 11 bases between. This chain's CDR3 is CASSRTFSSGNTIYF. The CDR3 DNA sequence: TGTGCCAGCAGTAGGACCTTCAGCTCTGGAAACACCATATATTTT.

This clonotype appeared many times. This sequence joins TRBV12-3 or TRBV12-4 and TRBJ2-2, with TRBD1 matching over 10 bases. The CDR3 covers 14 residues. V gave up 8 bases and J gave up 1 base; unmatched junction bases: 1. In nucleotides, the CDR3 is TGTGCCAGCGGGGACAGGGGGAACACCGGGGAGCTGTTTTTT. This codes for CASGDRGNTGELFF.

This clonotype showed up just a few times. The chain employs TRBV12-3 or TRBV12-4 and TRBJ1-2; no clear D gene. The CDR3 contains 10 residues. V lost 6 bases to trimming and J lost 8 bases, with 7 bases between them. The DNA of the CDR3 is TGTGCCAGCAGCGGATCGGGCTACACCTTC. Translated, it gives CASSGSGYTF.

This clonotype has ten or more counts. This chain connects TRBV28 to TRBJ1-5; the D is unclear. V gave up 1 base and J gave up 6 bases, with 16 bases separating them. This CDR3 is built from 16 residues. The V gene's germline CDR1 is MDHEN and CDR2 SYDVKM. DNA of the CDR3: TGTGCCAGCAGTTTATCTCCGATTGGGGAGGGTCAGCCCCAGCATTTT. This encodes CASSLSPIGEGQPQHF.

This clonotype was seen many times. V and J are TRBV11-2 and TRBJ2-7; TRBD2 matches at 7 bases. Germline V gene data show CDR1 as SGHAT and CDR2 as FQNNGV. V dropped 7 bases and J dropped 6; count of bases not matched to a gene: 6. This CDR3 spans 12 amino acids. CDR3 DNA sequence: TGTGCCAGCAACCCGGGGGGTGTCGAGCAGTACTTC. Residues: CASNPGGVEQYF. Using reference TRBV11-2 and TRBJ2-7 for the parts outside the CDR3, the full variable domain is EAGVAQSPRYKIIEKRQSVAFWCNPISGHATLYWYQQILGQGPKLLIQFQNNGVVDDSQLPKDRFSAERLKGVDSTLKIQPAKLEDSAVYLCASNPGGVEQYFGPGTRLTVT.

This clonotype showed up many times. This chain uses TRBV14 with TRBJ2-2, with 7 bases that match TRBD1. CDR1 and CDR2 from the germline V gene are SGHDN and FVKESK. The length of the CDR3 is 18 residues. Trimming cost V 1 base and J 5 bases; bases outside gene matches: 13. The CDR3 loop is CASSQGGGNHYLTGELFF. DNA of the CDR3: TGTGCCAGCAGCCAAGGAGGGGGCAACCACTACCTTACCGGGGAGCTGTTTTTT.

This clonotype was observed many times. The chain uses TRBV29-1 and TRBJ2-7, with 7 positions matching TRBD2. CDR3 length equals 11 residues. Germline CDR1 is SQVTM and CDR2 is ANQGSEA. V lost 4 bases, J lost 4 bases, and 1 base stayed unmatched. The CDR3 coding sequence is TGCAGCGTTGCTAGCGGATACGAGCAGTACTTC. Protein product: CSVASGYEQYF.

This clonotype was found a few times. The V gene is TRBV7-9, the J gene TRBJ2-5; TRBD2 is a possible D gene (5 bases). Per the germline V gene, CDR1 is SEHNR and CDR2 is FQNEAQ (reference sequence). The length of the CDR3 is 14 residues. Trimming stripped 5 bases from V and 0 bases from J, with 10 bases between. The CDR3 nucleotides read TGTGCCAGCAGCCAGCCGGAGGACCAAGAGACCCAGTACTTC. It translates to CASSQPEDQETQYF.